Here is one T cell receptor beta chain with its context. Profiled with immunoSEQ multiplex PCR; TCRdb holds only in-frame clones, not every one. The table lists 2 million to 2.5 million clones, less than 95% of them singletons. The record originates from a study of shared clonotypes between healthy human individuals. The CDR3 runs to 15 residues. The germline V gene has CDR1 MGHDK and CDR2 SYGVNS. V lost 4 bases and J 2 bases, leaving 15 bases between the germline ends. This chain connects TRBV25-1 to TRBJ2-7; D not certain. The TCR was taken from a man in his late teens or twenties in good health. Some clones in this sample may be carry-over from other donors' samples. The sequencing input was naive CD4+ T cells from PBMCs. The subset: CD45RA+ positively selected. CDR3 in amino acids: CASSAHRDSPYEQYF. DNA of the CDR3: TGTGCCAGCAGTGCACACCGTGACTCACCCTACGAGCAGTACTTC.